The 18 T cell receptor beta chains given below trace back to one sample, sequenced in a study of vaccination and CD4 T cells after COVID-19. The antigens these receptors bind are not known. Treatment defined: roughly 10-day PBMC culture with coronavirus spike peptide pools or control peptides (ViraFEST assay). Scientists ran DNA taken from cultured CD4+ T cells through the Oncomine TCR Beta short-read assay for sequencing. TCRdb itself ran the PCR reads through MiXCR, one entry per CDR3 protein. The sample holds fewer than 15,000 distinct CDR3 sequences, 40% to 50% seen once. The sample taken for sequencing was CD4+ T cells from blood, cultured in vitro. Every receptor here comes from a human donor who had recovered from COVID-19.

This clonotype was seen a few times. The chain has TRBV19 and TRBJ1-1; D unclear. This CDR3 has 13 residues. Trimming shortened V by 2 bases and J by 1 base, and 5 bases separated the two germline ends. Germline V gene lookup returns CDR1 LNHDA and CDR2 SQIVND (reference sequence). CDR3 residues: CASSIIGNTEAFF. CDR3 bases: TGTGCCAGTAGTATAATCGGGAACACTGAAGCTTTCTTT.

In nucleotides, the CDR3 is TGTGCCAGCAGTTACCAGCGACAGCACTACGAGCAGTACTTC. Encoded protein: CASSYQRQHYEQYF. The chain combines TRBV6-5 with TRBJ2-7; D is possibly TRBD1 (5 bases). This CDR3 comprises 14 residues. The germline V gene encodes CDR1 MNHEY and CDR2 SVGAGI. V lost 2 bases and J lost 3, with 11 bases in between.

A word on this clonotype: One end of the junction fails to match germline, which may point to a read error. This chain uses TRBV24-1 with TRBJ2-3; 7 bases line up with TRBD1. The CDR3 sequence is 17 residues long. CDR1 is KGHDR, CDR2 SFDVKD, per germline. The CDR3 DNA reads as TGTGCCACCAGTGATGCACGGAGAGGGTTGGGGACAGATACGCGGTATTTT. Translation gives CATSDARRGLGTDTRYF.

This clonotype came up a few times. The genes are TRBV7-2 and TRBJ2-2; tentatively, D is TRBD1 (6 bases). V dropped 5 bases and J dropped 4 bases, with 11 bases sitting between them. This CDR3 is built from 14 residues. Germline lookup yields CDR1 SGHTA and CDR2 FQGNSA. The CDR3 region is CASSPGQSTGELFF. For the CDR3, the DNA is TGTGCCAGCAGCCCCGGACAGTCCACCGGGGAGCTGTTTTTT.

The rearrangement uses TRBV10-1 and TRBJ2-4; tentatively, D is TRBD2 (5 bases). V was pared by 5 bases and J by 6 bases, with 14 bases between. Germline V gives CDR1 WNHNN, CDR2 SYGVQD (reference sequence). This CDR3 contains 14 residues. The CDR3 reads CASSPTQAGNIQYF. The CDR3 DNA follows: TGCGCCAGCAGTCCCACTCAGGCGGGAAACATTCAGTACTTC.

This chain links TRBV19 with TRBJ2-7; the match to TRBD1 covers 8 bases. This CDR3 contains 12 residues. The V and J ends lost 4 bases and 6 bases, in that order; junction bases with no gene match: 2. CDR1 and CDR2 from the germline V gene are LNHDA and SQIVND (reference sequence). This CDR3 is CASSKTGAEQYF. The CDR3 region has the DNA TGTGCCAGTAGTAAGACAGGGGCCGAGCAGTACTTC.

This clonotype has more than one count but fewer than ten. This rearrangement joins TRBV6-1 to TRBJ1-2; possibly TRBD1 for D (5 bases). V shed 6 bases and J shed 7 bases, with 15 bases lying between them. CDR3 length equals 13 residues. CDR1 is MNHNS, CDR2 SASEGT, per germline. This CDR3 is CASRGAGAGGYTF. Here the CDR3 DNA reads TGTGCCAGCAGGGGTGCCGGGGCGGGTGGCTACACCTTC.

The chain is built from TRBV11-2 and TRBJ2-5; D is undetermined. V was shortened by 5 bases and J by 9 bases, with 16 bases between the two germline ends. In germline, CDR1 is SGHAT, CDR2 FQNNGV. The CDR3 extends over 13 amino acids. CDR3 coding DNA: TGTGCCAGCAGCCTTCCAGCTGGATCAGCCCAGTACTTC. Protein product: CASSLPAGSAQYF. The full variable domain, in which reference TRBV11-2 and TRBJ2-5 provide the parts outside the CDR3, is EAGVAQSPRYKIIEKRQSVAFWCNPISGHATLYWYQQILGQGPKLLIQFQNNGVVDDSQLPKDRFSAERLKGVDSTLKIQPAKLEDSAVYLCASSLPAGSAQYFGPGTRLLVL.

The V call is TRBV27, the J call TRBJ2-2; TRBD1 aligns across 7 bases. The CDR3 loop spans 13 amino acids. V shed 6 bases, J shed 6 bases, and the junction held 4 bases outside the gene matches. CDR1 and CDR2 (germline): MNHEY, SMNVEV (reference sequence). CDR3 bases: TGTGCCAGCAGACCACAGGGGTCCGGGGAGCTGTTTTTT. Protein sequence: CASRPQGSGELFF.

The chain recombines TRBV6-1 with TRBJ2-4; no definite D call. The germline V and J ends were trimmed by 4 bases and 8 bases, with 9 bases remaining between them. The CDR3 length is 12 residues. The germline CDR1 and CDR2 sequences are MNHNS and SASEGT. The CDR3 coding sequence is TGTGCCAGCAGTGTACTTTCCGACATTCAGTACTTC. Encoded protein: CASSVLSDIQYF.

A single count supports this clonotype. The chain has TRBV29-1 and TRBJ1-1; D uncertain. The CDR3 length is 13 residues. The V end lost 2 bases, the J end lost 0 bases, and 7 bases lay between the germline ends. Germline V gene lookup returns CDR1 SQVTM and CDR2 ANQGSEA. The CDR3 spells CSVESQMNTEAFF. CDR3 DNA sequence: TGCAGCGTTGAAAGCCAGATGAACACTGAAGCTTTCTTT.

The CDR3 sequence: CSAKPRGEAFF. The CDR3 nucleotides are TGCAGTGCTAAACCCAGAGGTGAAGCTTTCTTT. This rearrangement joins TRBV20-1 to TRBJ1-1; no firm D call. The V gene's germline CDR1 is DFQATT and CDR2 SNEGSKA (reference sequence). The CDR3 contains 11 residues. Trimming took off 4 bases at V and 7 bases at J, with 10 bases between the two ends.

Note on this clonotype: At one end the junction does not follow the germline gene, possibly because of a read error. This sequence joins TRBV11-2 and TRBJ1-2; a possible D gene is TRBD1 (5 bases). The V gene's germline CDR1 is SGHAT and CDR2 FQNNGV. The CDR3 covers 16 residues. CDR3 in DNA: TGTGCCAGCAGGTTAGACCCCTGGAAGGGGCTTGGTGGCTACACCTTC. This encodes CASRLDPWKGLGGYTF. The entire variable domain, with the rest obtained from reference TRBV11-2 and TRBJ1-2, is as follows: EAGVAQSPRYKIIEKRQSVAFWCNPISGHATLYWYQQILGQGPKLLIQFQNNGVVDDSQLPKDRFSAERLKGVDSTLKIQPAKLEDSAVYLCASRLDPWKGLGGYTFGSGTRLTVV.

The V gene is TRBV7-6, the J gene TRBJ2-3; unclear D gene. The V gene lost 2 bases and the J gene lost 5 bases, with 5 bases spanning the gap. The CDR3 consists of 12 residues. Looked up from germline, CDR1 is SGHVS and CDR2 is FNYEAQ. The CDR3 region has the DNA TGTGCCAGCAGCTTACTTCAAGATACGCAGTATTTT. Translated: CASSLLQDTQYF.

There are a few counts of this clonotype. The chain uses TRBV27 and TRBJ1-6; maybe TRBD1 (5 bases). V lost 2 bases and J lost 7, with 12 bases in between. The CDR3 runs to 15 residues. In germline, CDR1 is MNHEY, CDR2 SMNVEV (reference sequence). The CDR3 sequence is CASSLSRVGNSPLHF. The CDR3 bases are TGTGCCAGCAGTTTAAGCAGGGTTGGAAATTCACCCCTCCACTTT.

This clonotype has more than one count but fewer than ten. This chain links TRBV24-1 with TRBJ2-1; D remains unclear. This CDR3 region has 13 residues. Trimming removed 10 bases from V and 0 bases from J, with 9 bases in between. Looked up from germline, CDR1 is KGHDR and CDR2 is SFDVKD. In DNA form, the CDR3 reads TGTGCCACTCTCACTGTCTCCTACAATGAGCAGTTCTTC. Translated, it gives CATLTVSYNEQFF.

The chain uses TRBV20-1 and TRBJ2-7, with D uncertain. The CDR3 extends over 12 amino acids. Per germline, CDR1 DFQATT and CDR2 SNEGSKA (reference sequence). With 5 bases removed from V and 1 base from J, the gap between germline ends came to 9 bases. The CDR3 region has the DNA TGCAGTGCTTGGACGGATTCCTACGAGCAGTACTTC. It translates to CSAWTDSYEQYF.

The V and J genes are TRBV5-8 and TRBJ1-2; D unresolved. The germline V and J ends were trimmed by 4 bases and 8 bases, with 12 bases remaining between them. The CDR3 covers 12 residues. From germline, CDR1 is SGHTS and CDR2 YDEGEE. CDR3 sequence reads: CASSLWVEGYTF. The CDR3 region has the DNA TGTGCCAGCAGCCTATGGGTGGAGGGCTACACCTTC.